These 28 T cell receptor beta chains share one sample of origin, sequenced in a study of T cell changes during pregnancy in multiple sclerosis. Repertoires were generated with immunoSEQ multiplex PCR, while TCRdb's copy carries only in-frame clones and drops some. Here the sample spans some 38,000 clones, about 94% being singletons. Sequencing used CD4+ T cells from peripheral blood mononuclear cells, obtained in the second trimester of pregnancy. All receptors derive from a female donor with multiple sclerosis, enrolled in a pregnancy study.

This CDR3 is CASSLAVGTPSADTQYF. CDR3 nucleotides: TGTGCCAGCAGCTTAGCGGTCGGGACTCCCTCCGCAGATACGCAGTATTTT. The chain employs TRBV7-2 and TRBJ2-3; maybe TRBD2 (6 bases). Trimming shortened V by 0 bases and J by 4 bases, and 17 bases separated the two germline ends. In germline, CDR1 is SGHTA, CDR2 FQGNSA. The CDR3 contains 17 residues.

The rearrangement links TRBV9 to TRBJ2-7, with TRBD2 matching over 7 bases. The germline CDR1 and CDR2 sequences are SGDLS and YYNGEE. The CDR3 is 15 amino acids. V was clipped by 2 bases and J by 3 bases; unmatched bases: 8. DNA of the CDR3: TGTGCCAGCAGCGTCGGCGGGGAGGGCTTCTACGAGCAGTACTTC. This translates into CASSVGGEGFYEQYF.

This sequence joins TRBV19 and TRBJ1-4, with D unresolved. Germline V gene data show CDR1 as LNHDA and CDR2 as SQIVND (reference sequence). This CDR3 is 15 amino acids long. V lost 9 bases to trimming and J lost 4 bases, with 18 bases between them. The CDR3 DNA is TGTGCCAGCACCCTGGGCAGCGGACTTAATGAAAAACTGTTTTTT. Translating gives CASTLGSGLNEKLFF.

The chain couples TRBV7-9 to TRBJ1-5, with 7 bases matching TRBD1. Germline V lookup: CDR1 SEHNR, CDR2 FQNEAQ (reference sequence). The CDR3 runs 16 residues. V was pared by 1 base and J by 9 bases, with 12 bases of the junction left unmatched. Here the CDR3 DNA reads TGTGCCAGCAGCTTAGAGCCCCGACAGGGCGGGGCGCCCCAGCATTTT. This translates into CASSLEPRQGGAPQHF.

CDR3 coding DNA: TGTGCCAGCAGCCCGTCCCGGGACAGGGGGCGCGGTGAAAAACTGTTTTTT. It specifies CASSPSRDRGRGEKLFF. The chain combines TRBV7-6 with TRBJ1-4; 12 bases align to TRBD1. The CDR3 has 17 residues. Germline V gene data show CDR1 as SGHVS and CDR2 as FNYEAQ. Trimming removed 5 bases from V and 7 bases from J; junction bases left unmatched: 11.

The chain couples TRBV7-3 to TRBJ1-2; D is undetermined. Per the germline V gene, CDR1 is SGHTA and CDR2 is FQGTGA. CDR3 length equals 15 residues. Trimming pared 0 bases from V and 0 bases from J, leaving 8 bases between. The CDR3 coding sequence is TGTGCCAGCAGCTTAACGGGCAGGACTAACTATGGCTACACCTTC. The encoded protein is CASSLTGRTNYGYTF.

This chain joins TRBV5-5 and TRBJ2-5; 12 nucleotides agree with TRBD1. The germline V gene has CDR1 SGHKS and CDR2 YYEKEE (reference sequence). This CDR3 has 17 residues. The V and J ends lost 4 bases and 3 bases, in that order; junction bases with no gene match: 10. DNA of the CDR3: TGTGCCAGCAGCCGTTCCCCGGGACAGGGGGCGAAAGAGACCCAGTACTTC. Protein: CASSRSPGQGAKETQYF.

This chain joins TRBV9 and TRBJ2-1; 8 bases are a match to TRBD2. This CDR3 comprises 15 residues. CDR1 is SGDLS, CDR2 YYNGEE, per germline. V trimming: 1 base; J trimming: 8 bases; junction bases outside the gene matches: 8. DNA of the CDR3: TGTGCCAGCAGCGTATCACTAGCGGTGTTGGATGAGCAGTTCTTC. Protein sequence: CASSVSLAVLDEQFF.

The chain links TRBV5-1 to TRBJ2-1; TRBD2 aligns across 14 bases. Germline V lookup: CDR1 SGHRS, CDR2 YFSETQ. V lost 1 base to trimming and J lost 5 bases; unmatched junction nucleotides: 5. CDR3 size: 17 residues. The CDR3 spells CASSLRTSGGPNNEQFF. CDR3 coding DNA: TGCGCCAGCAGCTTGCGGACTAGCGGGGGGCCAAACAATGAGCAGTTCTTC.

CDR3 loop: CASSYGASTNEKLFF. DNA of the CDR3: TGTGCCAGCAGTTATGGGGCTTCAACTAATGAAAAACTGTTTTTT. The gene calls are TRBV25-1 and TRBJ1-4, with D perhaps matching TRBD1 (5 bases). Germline V gene lookup returns CDR1 MGHDK and CDR2 SYGVNS. This CDR3 region has 15 residues. V was trimmed by 5 bases and J by 0 bases, leaving 10 bases between them.

The rearrangement uses TRBV28 and TRBJ2-7; TRBD2 agrees at 7 bases. Germline CDR1 MDHEN, CDR2 SYDVKM. The CDR3 is made up of 16 amino acids. V shed 6 bases, J shed 0 bases, and the junction held 11 bases outside the gene matches. The CDR3 nucleotides read TGTGCCAGCAGAGACCCCGGGCGGGAGACCTCCTACGAGCAGTACTTC. Amino acids: CASRDPGRETSYEQYF.

The gene calls are TRBV4-3 and TRBJ2-7, with 7 bases that match TRBD1. The V and J ends lost 4 bases and 0 bases, in that order; junction bases with no gene match: 0. The CDR3 spans 13 residues. The germline V gene encodes CDR1 LGHNA and CDR2 YSLEER. CDR3 protein: CASSRDSSYEQYF. The CDR3 DNA sequence: TGCGCCAGCAGCCGGGACAGCTCCTACGAGCAGTACTTC.

V usage is TRBV7-2 and J usage is TRBJ2-7, with a tentative D call TRBD2 (6 bases). This CDR3 has 16 residues. V shed 0 bases and J shed 2 bases, with 14 bases lying between them. Germline V CDR1 and CDR2: SGHTA, FQGNSA. In nucleotides, the CDR3 is TGTGCCAGCAGCTTAGCGAGACTAGTCACCCCCTACGAGCAGTACTTC. It translates to CASSLARLVTPYEQYF.

The chain has TRBV5-1 and TRBJ1-3; TRBD1 matches at 7 bases. V lost 4 bases to trimming and J lost 4 bases; unmatched junction nucleotides: 2. This CDR3 is 13 amino acids long. Germline V gene sequence: CDR1 SGHRS, CDR2 YFSETQ. CDR3 in amino acids: CASSGGQGNTIYF. In DNA form, the CDR3 reads TGCGCCAGCAGCGGGGGACAGGGAAACACCATATATTTT.

The chain links TRBV18 to TRBJ1-3; TRBD1 is a possible D gene (6 bases). The germline V gene has CDR1 KGHSH and CDR2 LQKENI. The V gene lost 3 bases and the J gene lost 1 base, with 13 bases spanning the gap. This CDR3 has 16 amino acids. The CDR3 DNA is TGTGCCAGCTCACCTGAGACAGGCCCTTCTGGAAACACCATATATTTT. Translation gives CASSPETGPSGNTIYF.

The chain recombines TRBV19 with TRBJ1-2; D might be TRBD1 (5 bases). The ends were cut back, 3 bases at V and 4 bases at J, with 9 bases in the middle. This CDR3 has 13 amino acids. Germline CDR1 LNHDA, CDR2 SQIVND (reference sequence). DNA of the CDR3: TGTGCCAGTAGTATGCAGGGTACCTATGGCTACACCTTC. Its protein product is CASSMQGTYGYTF.

This clone was recorded only once. The chain recombines TRBV5-1 with TRBJ2-5; 9 positions agree with TRBD1. The CDR3 contains 15 residues. V shed 2 bases and J 0 bases; nucleotides not matched to a gene: 2. Germline V gene sequence: CDR1 SGHRS, CDR2 YFSETQ. CDR3 protein: CASSFRQGDQETQYF. The CDR3 coding sequence is TGCGCCAGCAGCTTTCGACAGGGGGACCAAGAGACCCAGTACTTC.

The chain links TRBV6-5 to TRBJ2-2, with D uncertain. The CDR3 is 12 residues long. The V gene's germline CDR1 is MNHEY and CDR2 SVGAGI. V gave up 6 bases and J gave up 4 bases, with 6 bases separating them. The CDR3 spells CASSQFTGELFF. The CDR3 DNA reads TGTGCCAGCAGCCAATTCACCGGGGAGCTGTTTTTT.

The V and J genes are TRBV19 and TRBJ2-6, with 9 bases lining up with TRBD1. Germline V gene data show CDR1 as LNHDA and CDR2 as SQIVND (reference sequence). Unmatched junction bases numbered 2, after V lost 1 base and J lost 4 bases. The CDR3 length is 16 residues. CDR3 in amino acids: CASSIGTGVGANVLTF. CDR3 coding DNA: TGTGCCAGTAGTATAGGGACAGGGGTAGGGGCCAACGTCCTGACTTTC.

This clone turned up a few times. The CDR3 loop reads CASSLIDRVTEAFF. The CDR3 region has the DNA TGTGCCAGCAGCTTGATTGACCGGGTGACTGAAGCTTTCTTT. The chain combines TRBV28 with TRBJ1-1, with D hard to call. The CDR3 extends over 14 amino acids. Trimming cost V 6 bases and J 5 bases, with 16 bases left between them. CDR1 and CDR2 from the germline V gene are MDHEN and SYDVKM.

The chain combines TRBV2 with TRBJ2-5; D perhaps matches TRBD1 (6 bases). The germline gives CDR1 SNHLY, CDR2 FYNNEI. This CDR3 spans 19 amino acids. Between the trimmed V and J ends, which lost 2 bases and 5 bases, there was a span of 27 bases. As DNA, the CDR3 is TGTGCCAGCAGTGAAACGGGCGGGTCAGGGGCGGGTGGGGTGGAGACCCAGTACTTC. Translation gives CASSETGGSGAGGVETQYF.

The chain is built from TRBV6-1 and TRBJ2-7; 7 bases line up with TRBD1. V shed 8 bases and J 0 bases; nucleotides not matched to a gene: 4. The CDR3 is made up of 13 amino acids. Germline CDR1 MNHNS, CDR2 SASEGT. CDR3 sequence reads: CASETGSSYEQYF. In DNA form, the CDR3 reads TGTGCCAGCGAGACAGGGAGCTCCTACGAGCAGTACTTC.

The chain carries TRBV6-1 and TRBJ2-5; possibly TRBD1 for D (6 bases). Looked up from germline, CDR1 is MNHNS and CDR2 is SASEGT. This CDR3 contains 13 residues. V lost 4 bases and J lost 4, with 10 bases in between. The CDR3 loop is CASSVQGRETQYF. As DNA, the CDR3 is TGTGCCAGCAGTGTACAGGGAAGAGAGACCCAGTACTTC.

The chain is built from TRBV20-1 and TRBJ1-1; TRBD1 matches at 7 bases. V shed 0 bases and J 11 bases; nucleotides not matched to a gene: 3. The CDR3 is made up of 11 amino acids. The V gene's germline CDR1 is DFQATT and CDR2 SNEGSKA (reference sequence). Written as DNA, the CDR3 is TGCAGTGCTAGAGACGAGGGGGCGGCTTTCTTT. Translation gives CSARDEGAAFF.

The rearrangement links TRBV19 to TRBJ2-7, with TRBD1 as a possible D gene (7 bases). The CDR3 is 15 amino acids. The V gene's germline CDR1 is LNHDA and CDR2 SQIVND (reference sequence). The V end was cut by 6 bases, the J end by 3 bases, with 18 bases between. The CDR3: CASRLSQGGHYEQYF. CDR3 nucleotide sequence: TGTGCCAGTAGATTAAGCCAGGGGGGCCACTACGAGCAGTACTTC.

The chain recombines TRBV5-1 with TRBJ2-1, with 15 bases matching TRBD2. Germline lookup yields CDR1 SGHRS and CDR2 YFSETQ. After removal of 1 base from V and 15 bases from J, the junction contained 11 bases not matched to a gene. The CDR3 covers 16 residues. The CDR3 here is CASSLRVGLAGGGMFF. The CDR3 nucleotides read TGCGCCAGCAGCTTGCGGGTCGGACTAGCGGGAGGGGGGATGTTCTTC.

The rearrangement uses TRBV11-1 and TRBJ2-2; 7 positions match TRBD2. CDR3 length: 15 amino acids. V was clipped by 5 bases and J by 3 bases; unmatched bases: 6. Germline V gene sequence: CDR1 SGHAT, CDR2 FQDESV (reference sequence). CDR3 region: CASSPSGLYTGELFF. In DNA form, the CDR3 reads TGTGCCAGCAGCCCTAGCGGTCTTTACACCGGGGAGCTGTTTTTT.

This clone turned up a few times. This chain uses TRBV2 with TRBJ2-7, with D possibly TRBD2 on 6 matching bases. The V gene lost 2 bases and the J gene lost 12 bases, with 14 bases spanning the gap. The CDR3 spans 12 residues. The germline gives CDR1 SNHLY, CDR2 FYNNEI. CDR3: CASSESSQGGYF. The CDR3 DNA reads TGTGCCAGCAGTGAATCCAGCCAGGGAGGGTACTTC.